These 16 T cell receptor beta chains originate from one sample sequenced in a study of cytomegalovirus exposure and HLA in healthy donors. The PCR was carried out with 60 Vbeta primers and 13 Jbeta primers. Generated by immunoSEQ multiplex PCR, the TCRdb table keeps only in-frame clones and is missing some. The table shows about 170,000 clones, with roughly 85% occurring only once. Sequences were obtained from PBMCs. The source of these receptors is a boy aged 2 to 9 in good health and CMV-seronegative.

V is TRBV13 and J is TRBJ2-7; TRBD1 aligns across 7 bases. V lost 2 bases and J lost 4; bases outside the gene matches: 8. CDR1 and CDR2 from the germline V gene are PRHDT and FYEKMQ (reference sequence). CDR3 length equals 15 residues. CDR3 bases: TGTGCCAGCAGCTTATTTACAGGGGCAGTGTACGAGCAGTACTTC. Translation: CASSLFTGAVYEQYF.

This chain uses TRBV7-9 with TRBJ2-3; a possible D gene is TRBD1 (6 bases). Trimming took off 2 bases at V and 5 bases at J, with 14 bases between the two ends. The CDR3 is made up of 15 amino acids. CDR1 and CDR2 (germline): SEHNR, FQNEAQ (reference sequence). CDR3 coding DNA: TGTGCCAGCAGCTTAACAGGGTCCCCTGGAGATACGCAGTATTTT. Its protein is CASSLTGSPGDTQYF. The full variable domain, with the rest looked up from reference TRBV7-9 and TRBJ2-3, is DTGVSQNPRHKITKRGQNVTFRCDPISEHNRLYWYRQTLGQGPEFLTYFQNEAQLEKSRLLSDRFSAERPKGSFSTLEIQRTEQGDSAMYLCASSLTGSPGDTQYFGPGTRLTVL.

This chain uses TRBV6-5 with TRBJ1-3, with 8 positions matching TRBD1. Germline trimming cut 7 bases from V and 8 bases from J; bases unmatched to any gene: 10. CDR3 length equals 14 residues. The germline CDR1 and CDR2 sequences are MNHEY and SVGAGI. This CDR3 is CASITDRGGYTIYF. In DNA, the CDR3 is TGTGCCAGCATCACCGACAGGGGAGGTTACACCATATATTTT.

The gene calls are TRBV6-6 and TRBJ2-7, with D perhaps matching TRBD1 (5 bases). CDR1 and CDR2 from the germline V gene are MNHNY and SVGAGI (reference sequence). The CDR3 loop spans 12 amino acids. The CDR3 DNA reads TGTGCCAGCAGTTTCCAGGGCTACGGGCAGTACGTC. Protein sequence: CASSFQGYGQYV.

V and J are TRBV30 and TRBJ2-2; 9 bases agree with TRBD2. This CDR3 has 16 amino acids. V shed 5 bases, J shed 3 bases, and the junction held 10 bases outside the gene matches. Germline CDR1 GTSNPN, CDR2 SVGIG (reference sequence). CDR3 bases: TGTGCCTGGTCGGGGGCAGCGGGAGGCTACACCGGGGAGCTGTTTTTT. Protein sequence: CAWSGAAGGYTGELFF.

The DNA of the CDR3 is TGCAGCGTCGTAAACAGGGCTGACACTGAAGCTTTCTTT. Amino acid sequence: CSVVNRADTEAFF. The chain joins TRBV29-1 to TRBJ1-1; D is possibly TRBD1 (6 bases). Germline V CDR1 and CDR2: SQVTM, ANQGSEA. V dropped 6 bases and J dropped 3 bases, with 14 bases sitting between them. The CDR3 runs to 13 residues.

This chain joins TRBV10-3 and TRBJ2-7; 8 bases line up with TRBD1. Trimming took 10 bases from V and 2 from J; bases not matched to a gene: 4. The CDR3 runs to 12 residues. Per the germline V gene, CDR1 is ENHRY and CDR2 is SYGVKD. The CDR3 is CATRTGTYEQYV. In DNA form, the CDR3 reads TGTGCCACCAGGACAGGGACCTACGAGCAGTACGTC.

The chain employs TRBV11-2 and TRBJ2-5; possible D gene TRBD2, 5 bases. V was cut by 6 bases and J by 5 bases, with 7 bases left in between. The CDR3 spans 11 residues. Germline CDR1 reads SGHAT; CDR2 reads FQNNGV. The CDR3 region is CASSSGETQYF. The CDR3 DNA sequence: TGTGCCAGCAGTTCGGGGGAGACCCAGTACTTC.

CDR3 protein: CASKRGFASYNSPLHF. The CDR3, as DNA: TGTGCCAGCAAACGGGGGTTTGCCTCCTATAATTCACCCCTCCACTTT. This sequence joins TRBV27 and TRBJ1-6; a weak D match, TRBD1 (5 bases). The CDR3 totals 16 residues. Per germline, CDR1 MNHEY and CDR2 SMNVEV (reference sequence). Trimming shortened V by 7 bases and J by 0 bases, and 13 bases separated the two germline ends.

This rearrangement joins TRBV18 to TRBJ2-2; no firm D call. CDR3 size: 13 residues. In germline, CDR1 is KGHSH, CDR2 LQKENI. V lost 2 bases to trimming and J lost 6 bases, with 7 bases between them. CDR3 coding DNA: TGTGCCAGCTCACCAGCGGCGGCCGGGGAGCTGTTTTTT. It encodes CASSPAAAGELFF. Based on the CDR3 plus reference TRBV18 and TRBJ2-2, the full variable domain is NAGVMQNPRHLVRRRGQEARLRCSPMKGHSHVYWYRQLPEEGLKFMVYLQKENIIDESGMPKERFSAEFPKEGPSILRIQQVVRGDSAAYFCASSPAAAGELFFGEGSRLTVL.

A word on this clone: Germline and junction disagree at one end, which may indicate a read error. The chain is built from TRBV4-1 and TRBJ1-6, with unresolved D. Germline V gene data show CDR1 as MGHRA and CDR2 as YSYEKL. The CDR3 contains 16 residues. The CDR3 protein is CASNQEGRRFNSPLHF. The CDR3 nucleotides read TGCGCCAGCAACCAAGAAGGCAGGCGATTTAATTCACCCCTCCACTTT.

V and J are TRBV28 and TRBJ2-5; D remains ambiguous. Trimming pared 3 bases from V and 2 bases from J, leaving 10 bases between. CDR3 size: 14 residues. Germline assignment: CDR1 MDHEN and CDR2 SYDVKM. The CDR3 DNA sequence: TGTGCCAGCAGTTTCCGATACAGTCAAGAGACCCAGTACTTC. The encoded protein is CASSFRYSQETQYF.

This chain connects TRBV9 to TRBJ1-5; tentative D call: TRBD1 (5 bases). Germline V gene data show CDR1 as SGDLS and CDR2 as YYNGEE. The CDR3 length is 15 residues. The V end lost 3 bases, the J end lost 1 base, and 11 bases lay between the germline ends. The CDR3 region is CASSERGGSNQPQHF. DNA of the CDR3: TGTGCCAGCAGCGAGCGGGGCGGGAGCAATCAGCCCCAGCATTTT.

This sequence joins TRBV19 and TRBJ1-4; the D gene is possibly TRBD1 (6 bases). Germline-derived CDR1 and CDR2 are LNHDA and SQIVND (reference sequence). V was cut by 8 bases and J by 8 bases, with 15 bases left in between. This CDR3 region has 13 residues. The CDR3 loop is CASSGQKYEKLFF. CDR3 coding DNA: TGTGCCAGTTCGGGACAAAAATACGAAAAACTGTTTTTT.

The V and J genes are TRBV5-1 and TRBJ1-3; D perhaps matches TRBD1 (5 bases). This CDR3 contains 15 residues. Looked up from germline, CDR1 is SGHRS and CDR2 is YFSETQ. Trimming left V 5 bases short and J 0 bases short, with 12 bases between. This chain's CDR3 is CASRFGGDSGNTIYF. Here the CDR3 DNA reads TGCGCCAGCAGATTCGGGGGGGACTCTGGAAACACCATATATTTT.

This chain links TRBV11-2 with TRBJ2-3; D unclear. Germline CDR1 SGHAT, CDR2 FQNNGV. The CDR3 spans 14 residues. With 2 bases removed from V and 2 bases from J, the gap between germline ends came to 8 bases. In DNA, the CDR3 is TGTGCCAGCAGCTTATTCCCCTACACAGATACGCAGTATTTT. As protein: CASSLFPYTDTQYF.